This T cell receptor beta chain originates from a study of neurological immune-mediated disorders. 5'RACE with 10-nucleotide random UMIs generated the cDNA. From the 5' RACE reads, TCRdb called clonotypes with MiXCR, one entry per CDR3 protein. The sample yields around 16,000 distinct CDR3 sequences, roughly a fifth seen once. This clonotype has ten or more counts. The clonotype originates from a man over 45 in good health. The specimen was PBMCs.

The CDR3 DNA reads as TGCAGTGCTAGAGAGGGGACTACGGGGGGGGAGCTGTTTTTT. This codes for CSAREGTTGGELFF. The V gene is TRBV20-1, the J gene TRBJ2-2, with 7 bases fitting TRBD2. The length of the CDR3 is 14 residues. Trimming cost V 0 bases and J 8 bases; bases outside gene matches: 6. The V gene's germline CDR1 is DFQATT and CDR2 SNEGSKA (reference sequence).